The source of this T cell receptor (beta chain) is a study of T cell repertoires in ileal Crohn's disease. Study information: M6 samples are neoterminal ileum biopsies from postoperative colonoscopy.

Assay: immunoSEQ multiplex PCR; the TCRdb copy retains only in-frame clones and omits some. Of around 7,800 clones listed, approximately 70% are singletons. This clone occurred a few times. Time point in this sample: neoterminal ileum biopsy at postoperative endoscopy, about 6 months after surgery. CDR3 length equals 14 residues. Germline values: CDR1 MNHNS, CDR2 SASEGT. Trimming left V 9 bases short and J 1 base short, with 12 bases between. V gene TRBV6-1 combines with J gene TRBJ2-2, with D unresolved. This TCR came from an adult with Crohn's disease. Sequenced input: ileal tissue. This CDR3 reads CASGTAVNTGELFF. CDR3 in DNA: TGTGCCAGTGGCACCGCGGTGAACACCGGGGAGCTGTTTTTT.